A selection of T cell receptor beta chains follows, all from one sample in a study of T cells in Graves' hyperthyroidism and ophthalmopathy. TCRdb passed the multiplex PCR reads through MiXCR, listing each CDR3 protein once. The sample has around 290,000 distinct CDR3 sequences, approximately 12% seen once. The material sequenced was blood. The receptors derive from a woman in her twenties or thirties with Graves' hyperthyroidism that later progressed to Graves' ophthalmopathy. Each CDR3 is given without its conserved first and last residue.

v_call,j_call,cdr3_aa
TRBV24-1,TRBJ2-3,ATNPGSTDTQY
TRBV25-1,TRBJ2-3,ASSSYRQGVFTDTQY
TRBV28,TRBJ1-2,ASIPGGGYGYT
TRBV9,TRBJ2-7,ASSGTDQEQY
TRBV28,TRBJ2-2,ASSSTGIANTGELF
TRBV12-3/TRBV12-4,TRBJ2-1,ASSFKRGAYNEQF
TRBV6-2/TRBV6-3,TRBJ1-5,ASSYGRGYGNQPQH
TRBV28,TRBJ2-7,ASSRGLAGPKGASYEQY
TRBV27,TRBJ1-1,ASSPAGTGLMNTEAF
TRBV2,TRBJ1-4,ASSERWSGEKLF
TRBV12-3/TRBV12-4,TRBJ1-2,ASSPTGDGYT
TRBV29-1,TRBJ2-1,SVAGTSGSGYNEQF
TRBV7-9,TRBJ2-7,ASSLGTGVYEQY
TRBV20-1,TRBJ2-3,SAAGGFTSTDTQY
TRBV6-1,TRBJ1-1,ASRETGGGTEAF
TRBV7-8,TRBJ2-7,ASSLLRTYEQY
TRBV13,TRBJ1-2,ASSSRTEAGWYGYT
TRBV19,TRBJ2-1,ASSMGSGSTANEQF
TRBV27,TRBJ2-7,ASSSGLAGGAGSYEQY
TRBV27,TRBJ2-2,ASSNRGITGELF
TRBV7-8,TRBJ2-6,ASSLGVQGLYGANVLT
TRBV6-6,TRBJ1-2,ASSYSTGQYGYT
TRBV9,TRBJ2-1,ASSVAGVEVRHEQF
TRBV13,TRBJ1-1,ASLPPGQGEAF
TRBV20-1,TRBJ2-7,SARSTGSYEQY
TRBV7-9,TRBJ2-7,ASSLDGGIEQY
TRBV19,TRBJ2-7,ASRQGANNYEQY
TRBV5-5,TRBJ1-1,ASSPVSQGVRTEAF
TRBV6-1,TRBJ2-1,ASSSTDSYNEQF
TRBV28,TRBJ2-3,ATRTGPDTQY
TRBV6-2/TRBV6-3,TRBJ2-7,ASSPYLLGEQY
TRBV6-2/TRBV6-3,TRBJ1-2,ASRPDRNYGYT
TRBV6-2/TRBV6-3,TRBJ1-5,ASSRGQTNQPQH
TRBV11-3,TRBJ2-5,ASSLAAVQETQY
TRBV6-2/TRBV6-3,TRBJ1-2,ASSPISEPVYGYT
TRBV24-1,TRBJ1-2,ATSDPKRGYT
TRBV18,TRBJ2-2,ASSRLLLEISANTGELF
TRBV7-2,TRBJ1-2,ASSLGGVSSNYGYT
TRBV7-3,TRBJ2-1,ASSPGTGVYNEQF
TRBV27,TRBJ2-3,ASSLASGHTDTQY
TRBV19,TRBJ2-7,ASSISDYPYEQY
TRBV12-5,TRBJ2-1,ASGSSRAVDNEQF
TRBV7-2,TRBJ2-7,ASSLTLNRELREQY
TRBV5-1,TRBJ1-2,ASSAPKAGNEGYT
TRBV18,TRBJ1-4,ASSVRPGTNEKLF
TRBV6-2/TRBV6-3,TRBJ2-7,ASTLGDPPREQY
TRBV30,TRBJ2-2,AWSSGSYTGELF
TRBV10-3,TRBJ1-1,AISQGQNTEAF
TRBV12-3/TRBV12-4,TRBJ1-1,ASTPDRTTTEAF
TRBV18,TRBJ2-7,ASSPVASGDYEQY
TRBV2,TRBJ2-7,ASIMDRGSYEQY
TRBV7-9,TRBJ1-4,ASSSRTGAVGNEKLF